Listed here are 24 T cell receptor beta chains from one sample, sequenced in a study of regulatory T cells in long-lasting Graves disease. Time point of the sample: persistent/refractory GD, antithyroid drugs over 5 years with positive TRAb. Preparation of the TCR library used RNA extracted from PBMCs. Sequencing libraries for TCR beta were prepared with iRepertoire HTBI primers and Arm-PCR of CDR3 regions. One entry per CDR3 protein, called by TCRdb with MiXCR from the multiplex PCR reads. In the table there are 600,000 to 850,000 distinct CDR3 sequences, about 32% of which are singletons. The source was peripheral blood mononuclear cells (PBMCs), collected when the disease was refractory, from a patient treated with antithyroid drugs. Receptors were obtained from a female donor with Graves disease.

This clonotype appeared many times. The rearrangement links TRBV6-4 to TRBJ1-2, with D perhaps matching TRBD1 (6 bases). The CDR3 loop spans 15 amino acids. Germline CDR1 MRHNA, CDR2 SNTAGT. Trimming took off 3 bases at V and 4 bases at J, with 15 bases between the two ends. CDR3 sequence reads: CASSEWGASGYGYTF. The CDR3 DNA reads as TGTGCCAGCAGTGAATGGGGGGCATCTGGCTATGGCTACACCTTC.

This clonotype was seen more than once but under ten times. V usage is TRBV20-1 and J usage is TRBJ2-7; 8 nucleotides match TRBD2. The CDR3 has 14 residues. V dropped 3 bases and J dropped 4; count of bases not matched to a gene: 8. CDR1 and CDR2 (germline): DFQATT, SNEGSKA (reference sequence). CDR3 nucleotide sequence: TGCAGTGCTAGGGGGAGCGGGGGACTATACGAGCAGTACTTC. It specifies CSARGSGGLYEQYF.

This clonotype was detected only a few times. V usage is TRBV29-1 and J usage is TRBJ1-2, with 8 bases that match TRBD1. Germline lookup yields CDR1 SQVTM and CDR2 ANQGSEA. CDR3 length: 11 residues. The CDR3 coding sequence is TGCAGTACCAGGGGGCCGTATGGCTACACCTTC. Protein: CSTRGPYGYTF.

The V call is TRBV30, the J call TRBJ1-1; D call uncertain. V was pared by 3 bases and J by 7 bases, with 21 bases between. The germline CDR1 and CDR2 sequences are GTSNPN and SVGIG (reference sequence). The CDR3 runs to 15 residues. As DNA, the CDR3 is TGTGCCTGGAGCCCGAGGTCAGTATTACAAGGTGAAGCTTTCTTT. Amino acid sequence: CAWSPRSVLQGEAFF.

This clonotype came up a few times. The rearrangement uses TRBV3-1 and TRBJ1-1; weak D call: TRBD1 (6 bases). CDR1 and CDR2 from the germline V gene are LGHDT and YNNKEL (reference sequence). The CDR3 sequence is 14 residues long. The V gene lost 4 bases and the J gene lost 5 bases, with 14 bases spanning the gap. The CDR3, as DNA: TGTGCCAGCAGCCTCACCCGCCAGGGGACTGAAGCTTTCTTT. Its translation is CASSLTRQGTEAFF.

The chain is built from TRBV19 and TRBJ1-2; D is possibly TRBD1 (5 bases). Germline V CDR1 and CDR2: LNHDA, SQIVND (reference sequence). Trimming removed 2 bases from V and 4 bases from J, with 14 bases in between. The CDR3 consists of 15 residues. The CDR3 DNA follows: TGTGCCAGTAGTATACAGGCCCCGAGGGGCTATGGCTACACCTTC. The encoded protein is CASSIQAPRGYGYTF.

In its sample, this clonotype was seen a few times. The rearrangement joins TRBV6-2 or TRBV6-3 to TRBJ2-1, with D possibly TRBD2 on 6 matching bases. V was cut by 2 bases and J by 3 bases, with 11 bases left in between. Germline assignment: CDR1 MNHEY and CDR2 SVGEGT. The CDR3 has 15 residues. CDR3 sequence (DNA): TGTGCCAGCAGTTACGTTAGCGGAGTCTACAATGAGCAGTTCTTC. Amino acid sequence: CASSYVSGVYNEQFF.

This chain joins TRBV5-1 and TRBJ1-1, with D possibly TRBD1 on 5 matching bases. In germline, CDR1 is SGHRS, CDR2 YFSETQ. Between the trimmed V and J ends, which lost 6 bases and 5 bases, there was a span of 23 bases. This CDR3 is built from 16 residues. The CDR3 DNA sequence: TGCGCCAGCACTACCTACGGCGGGGGAGGTAGGACTGAAGCTTTCTTT. This sequence encodes CASTTYGGGGRTEAFF.

This clonotype has more than one count but fewer than ten. The chain joins TRBV12-3 or TRBV12-4 to TRBJ1-5, with 8 bases aligning to TRBD1. This CDR3 is 15 amino acids long. After removal of 4 bases from V and 5 bases from J, the junction contained 7 bases not matched to a gene. CDR3 coding DNA: TGTGCCAGCAGTTCCCAGGGGGCTATTCATCAGCCCCAGCATTTT. The encoded protein is CASSSQGAIHQPQHF.

This clonotype appeared many times. The V call is TRBV28, the J call TRBJ1-6; the D is unclear. The CDR3 extends over 17 amino acids. Trimming shortened V by 1 base and J by 8 bases, and 18 bases separated the two germline ends. Germline V gene lookup returns CDR1 MDHEN and CDR2 SYDVKM. The CDR3 sequence: CASSLSLGRSRYSPLHF. In nucleotides, the CDR3 is TGTGCCAGCAGTTTATCATTGGGCAGGTCGAGGTATTCACCCCTCCACTTT.

This chain connects TRBV27 to TRBJ2-7; 9 bases map to TRBD1. CDR1 and CDR2 (germline): MNHEY, SMNVEV (reference sequence). The ends lost 5 bases at V and 0 bases at J; junction bases unmatched: 5. The CDR3 runs to 15 residues. Here the CDR3 DNA reads TGTGCCAGCAGTGCCCGGACAGGGGTCTCCTACGAGCAGTACTTC. It translates to CASSARTGVSYEQYF.

The V and J genes are TRBV6-5 and TRBJ1-1, with D unclear. The ends were cut back, 4 bases at V and 3 bases at J, with 18 bases in the middle. The CDR3 consists of 16 residues. Germline V gives CDR1 MNHEY, CDR2 SVGAGI. The CDR3: CASSSGLTRRDTEAFF. The CDR3 DNA follows: TGTGCCAGCAGTTCCGGACTCACACGGCGTGACACTGAAGCTTTCTTT.

This clonotype was seen many times. The chain has TRBV7-9 and TRBJ2-7; tentatively, D is TRBD1 (6 bases). The CDR3 loop spans 14 amino acids. Germline loops: CDR1 SEHNR, CDR2 FQNEAQ (reference sequence). The V end was cut by 0 bases, the J end by 3 bases, with 9 bases between. CDR3 coding DNA: TGTGCCAGCAGCTTAGCGGGGACAAGCTACGAGCAGTACTTC. Its protein is CASSLAGTSYEQYF. Filled out from reference TRBV7-9 and TRBJ2-7, the complete variable domain reads DTGVSQNPRHKITKRGQNVTFRCDPISEHNRLYWYRQTLGQGPEFLTYFQNEAQLEKSRLLSDRFSAERPKGSFSTLEIQRTEQGDSAMYLCASSLAGTSYEQYFGPGTRLTVT.

This clonotype came up once. The gene calls are TRBV4-1 and TRBJ1-4; no clear D. The germline CDR1 and CDR2 sequences are MGHRA and YSYEKL. The CDR3 totals 14 residues. The V end was cut by 2 bases, the J end by 8 bases, with 12 bases between. The CDR3 loop is CASSQRRNGEKLFF. CDR3 in DNA: TGCGCCAGCAGCCAACGCAGGAATGGGGAAAAACTGTTTTTT.

This clonotype has a count of ten or more. V and J are TRBV2 and TRBJ1-5; D is possibly TRBD1 (5 bases). CDR3 size: 13 residues. Germline loops: CDR1 SNHLY, CDR2 FYNNEI. Trimming pared 6 bases from V and 7 bases from J, leaving 13 bases between. This chain's CDR3 is CASSMGVRQPQHF. CDR3 DNA sequence: TGTGCCAGCAGCATGGGGGTGCGGCAGCCCCAGCATTTT. The whole variable domain, remainder taken from reference TRBV2 and TRBJ1-5, is EPEVTQTPSHQVTQMGQEVILRCVPISNHLYFYWYRQILGQKVEFLVSFYNNEISEKSEIFDDQFSVERPDGSNFTLKIRSTKLEDSAMYFCASSMGVRQPQHFGDGTRLSIL.

This clonotype was counted between two and nine times. The rearrangement uses TRBV6-2 or TRBV6-3 and TRBJ1-5; no clear D gene. The CDR3 has 13 residues. CDR1 and CDR2 (germline): MNHEY, SVGEGT. Trimming pared 8 bases from V and 5 bases from J, leaving 13 bases between. The CDR3 sequence is CASQMPGDQPQHF. The CDR3 DNA reads as TGTGCCAGCCAAATGCCGGGCGATCAGCCCCAGCATTTT.

The chain employs TRBV6-1 and TRBJ2-7, with 7 bases fitting TRBD2. The germline gives CDR1 MNHNS, CDR2 SASEGT. The CDR3 contains 19 residues. The trim removed 6 bases at V and 4 bases at J, leaving 24 bases unmatched. The CDR3 DNA sequence: TGTGCCAGCAGCCCCCTTGGACTAGGCCCCGAGACGGGTCCTTACGAGCAGTACTTC. Its translation is CASSPLGLGPETGPYEQYF.

The rearrangement links TRBV15 to TRBJ1-1; D might be TRBD1 (5 bases). V was trimmed by 3 bases and J by 5 bases, leaving 10 bases between them. Per germline, CDR1 LNHNV and CDR2 YYDKDF (reference sequence). The CDR3 length is 13 residues. CDR3 sequence: CATSSGRGTEAFF. CDR3 nucleotide sequence: TGTGCCACCAGCAGCGGACGGGGGACTGAAGCTTTCTTT.

CDR3 loop: CASSPWGQGTYEQYF. The CDR3 nucleotides are TGTGCCAGCAGCCCATGGGGACAGGGGACCTACGAGCAGTACTTC. The chain carries TRBV11-2 and TRBJ2-7; 10 bases match TRBD1. CDR3 length equals 15 residues. V lost 5 bases and J lost 2; bases outside the gene matches: 6. Germline V CDR1 and CDR2: SGHAT, FQNNGV.

This clonotype appeared many times. V and J are TRBV27 and TRBJ1-1; TRBD1 is a possible D gene (6 bases). Germline lookup yields CDR1 MNHEY and CDR2 SMNVEV (reference sequence). This CDR3 region has 14 residues. V was cut by 3 bases and J by 1 base, with 9 bases left in between. DNA of the CDR3: TGTGCCAGCAGTTTGCGCAGGGGGAACACTGAAGCTTTCTTT. Translated, it gives CASSLRRGNTEAFF.

This chain uses TRBV30 with TRBJ2-2, with D perhaps being TRBD1 or TRBD2 (5 bases each). Deletions cut 0 bases from V and 4 bases from J, with 12 bases between. CDR3 length: 15 amino acids. Germline V gene sequence: CDR1 GTSNPN, CDR2 SVGIG (reference sequence). The DNA of the CDR3 is TGTGCCTGGAGTGTAGCCGGGACCACCACCGGGGAGCTGTTTTTT. Its protein product is CAWSVAGTTTGELFF.

This clonotype was found a few times. The genes are TRBV20-1 and TRBJ2-7, with 8 bases matching TRBD1. The V gene's germline CDR1 is DFQATT and CDR2 SNEGSKA (reference sequence). V was clipped by 5 bases and J by 4 bases; unmatched bases: 13. The CDR3 runs 15 residues. The CDR3 reads CSAPDRVSRGYEQYF. The CDR3 DNA sequence: TGCAGTGCTCCGGACAGGGTTTCTCGAGGGTACGAGCAGTACTTC.

This clonotype was found a few times. The chain has TRBV20-1 and TRBJ2-7; a possible D gene is TRBD2 (6 bases). This CDR3 has 16 amino acids. V lost 0 bases, J lost 3 bases, and 18 bases lay in between. Germline CDR1 is DFQATT and CDR2 is SNEGSKA (reference sequence). DNA for the CDR3: TGCAGTGCTAGAGATCCGATCAGACTAGAAGGCTACGAGCAGTACTTC. Its protein product is CSARDPIRLEGYEQYF.

In its sample, this clonotype was seen a few times. The chain is built from TRBV12-3 or TRBV12-4 and TRBJ1-1, with D possibly TRBD1 on 5 matching bases. V shed 6 bases and J shed 3 bases, with 14 bases lying between them. CDR3 size: 14 residues. The CDR3 DNA sequence: TGTGCCAGCAGCATTATTGGGGGGGACACTGAAGCTTTCTTT. Translation: CASSIIGGDTEAFF.